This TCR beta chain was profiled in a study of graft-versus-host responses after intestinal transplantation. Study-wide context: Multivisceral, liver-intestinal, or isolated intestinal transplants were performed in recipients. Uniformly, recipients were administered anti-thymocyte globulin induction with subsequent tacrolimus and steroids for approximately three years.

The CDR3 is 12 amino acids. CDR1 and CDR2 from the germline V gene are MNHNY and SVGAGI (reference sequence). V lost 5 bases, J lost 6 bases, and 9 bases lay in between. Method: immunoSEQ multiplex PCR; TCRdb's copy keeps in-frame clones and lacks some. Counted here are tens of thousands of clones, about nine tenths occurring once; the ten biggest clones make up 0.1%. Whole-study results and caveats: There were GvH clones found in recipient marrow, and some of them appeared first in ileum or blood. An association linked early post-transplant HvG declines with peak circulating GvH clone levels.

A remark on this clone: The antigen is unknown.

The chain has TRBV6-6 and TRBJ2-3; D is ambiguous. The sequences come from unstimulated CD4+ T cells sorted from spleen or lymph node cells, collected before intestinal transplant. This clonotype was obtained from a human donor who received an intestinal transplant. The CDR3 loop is CASSQNTDTQYF. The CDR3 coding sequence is TGTGCCAGCAGTCAAAACACGGATACGCAGTATTTT.